The clone carrying this T cell receptor beta chain showed up many times. Its matching antigen is unknown. RNA transcripts served as the template for amplifying TCR beta CDR3 regions. An initial round of RT-PCR targeting the TCR CDR3 relied on the HTBI primer set. TCRdb reanalysed the multiplex PCR reads using MiXCR and keeps one entry per CDR3 protein. The sample carries 300,000 or so distinct CDR3 sequences, 18% recorded once. Newly diagnosed patients aged 18 to 65 had hyperthyroidism of under 2 months' duration. The diagnoses drew upon clinical symptoms, serum thyroxine and TRAb, thyroid ultrasound and orbital computed tomography. V lost 5 bases and J 1 base, leaving 11 bases between the germline ends. There are 14 residues in the CDR3. This sample is drawn from a study of T cells in Graves' hyperthyroidism and ophthalmopathy. Study-level information: Peripheral blood was secured at the point of initial diagnosis, before any treatment. General observations from the study: Among clonotypes expanded in thyroid above 0.001, most were also found in blood.

The chain couples TRBV12-3 or TRBV12-4 to TRBJ1-1, with D tentatively TRBD1 (5 bases). What was sequenced was blood. This clonotype was obtained from a woman aged 45 to 65 with Graves' hyperthyroidism. The CDR3 DNA reads TGTGCCAGCAGTGTACAGGTTTCGAACACTGAAGCTTTCTTT. It is translated as CASSVQVSNTEAFF.